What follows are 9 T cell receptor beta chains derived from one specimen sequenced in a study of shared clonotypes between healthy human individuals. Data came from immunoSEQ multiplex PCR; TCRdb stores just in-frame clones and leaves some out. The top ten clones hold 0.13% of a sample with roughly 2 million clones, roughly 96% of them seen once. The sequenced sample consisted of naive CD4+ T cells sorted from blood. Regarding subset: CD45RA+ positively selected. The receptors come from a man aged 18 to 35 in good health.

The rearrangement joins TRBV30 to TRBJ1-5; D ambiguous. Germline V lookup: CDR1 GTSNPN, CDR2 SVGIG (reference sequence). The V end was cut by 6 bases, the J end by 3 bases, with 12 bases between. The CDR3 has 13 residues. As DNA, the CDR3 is TGTGCCTGTCGGGTAGGCAACAATCAGCCCCAGCATTTT. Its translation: CACRVGNNQPQHF.

This CDR3 is CASTPGLGTIEQYF. The DNA for the CDR3 is TGTGCCAGCACGCCGGGACTAGGAACCATCGAGCAGTACTTC. The chain links TRBV6-5 to TRBJ2-7, with TRBD2 identical over 8 bases. Trimming removed 7 bases from V and 6 bases from J; junction bases left unmatched: 11. Per germline, CDR1 MNHEY and CDR2 SVGAGI. There are 14 residues in the CDR3.

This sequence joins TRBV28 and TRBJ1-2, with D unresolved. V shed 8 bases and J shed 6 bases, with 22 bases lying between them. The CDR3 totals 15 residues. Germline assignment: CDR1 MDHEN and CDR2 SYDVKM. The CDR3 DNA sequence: TGTGCCAGCCGAAACTCATGGGCAGGAACGGATGGCTACACCTTC. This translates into CASRNSWAGTDGYTF.

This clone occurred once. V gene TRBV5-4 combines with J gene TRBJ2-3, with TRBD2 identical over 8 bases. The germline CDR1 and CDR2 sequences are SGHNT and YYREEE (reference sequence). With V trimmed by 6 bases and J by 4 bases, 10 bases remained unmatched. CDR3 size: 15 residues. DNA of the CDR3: TGTGCCAGCACCCATCGGGAGGGCTTGCCAGATACGCAGTATTTT. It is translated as CASTHREGLPDTQYF.

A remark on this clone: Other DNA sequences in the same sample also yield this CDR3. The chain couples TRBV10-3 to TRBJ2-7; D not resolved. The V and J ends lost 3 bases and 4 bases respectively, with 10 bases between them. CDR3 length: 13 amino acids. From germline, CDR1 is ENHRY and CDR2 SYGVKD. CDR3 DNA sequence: TGTGCCATCAGTGAAAGAGACCCATACGAGCAGTACTTC. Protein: CAISERDPYEQYF.

CDR3 bases: TGTGCCAGCAGCCCCAAGTGGAACACTGAAGCTTTCTTT. Its protein product is CASSPKWNTEAFF. This chain uses TRBV11-2 with TRBJ1-1; D call uncertain. The CDR3 has 13 amino acids. The germline V gene has CDR1 SGHAT and CDR2 FQNNGV. The V gene lost 5 bases and the J gene lost 1 base, with 8 bases spanning the gap.

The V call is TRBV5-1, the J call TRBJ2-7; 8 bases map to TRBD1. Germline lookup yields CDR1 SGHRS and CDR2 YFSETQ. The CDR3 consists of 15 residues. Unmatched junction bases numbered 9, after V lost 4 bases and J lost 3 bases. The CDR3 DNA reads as TGCGCCAGCAGCCCCCGGACAGGGATAAGCTACGAGCAGTACTTC. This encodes CASSPRTGISYEQYF. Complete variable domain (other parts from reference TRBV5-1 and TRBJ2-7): KAGVTQTPRYLIKTRGQQVTLSCSPISGHRSVSWYQQTPGQGLQFLFEYFSETQRNKGNFPGRFSGRQFSNSRSEMNVSTLELGDSALYLCASSPRTGISYEQYFGPGTRLTVT.

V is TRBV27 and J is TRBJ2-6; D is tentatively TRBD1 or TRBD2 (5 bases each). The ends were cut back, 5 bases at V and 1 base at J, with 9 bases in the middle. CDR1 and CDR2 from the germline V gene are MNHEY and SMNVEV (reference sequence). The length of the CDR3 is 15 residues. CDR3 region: CASSPWGSGANVLTF. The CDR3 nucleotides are TGTGCCAGCAGTCCCTGGGGGTCTGGGGCCAACGTCCTGACTTTC.

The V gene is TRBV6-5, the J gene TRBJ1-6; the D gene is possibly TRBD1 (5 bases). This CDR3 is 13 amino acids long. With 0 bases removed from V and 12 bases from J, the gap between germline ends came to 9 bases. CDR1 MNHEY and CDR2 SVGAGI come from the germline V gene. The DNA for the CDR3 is TGTGCCAGCAGTTACTCCCTAGGGGAACCCCTCCACTTT. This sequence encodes CASSYSLGEPLHF.